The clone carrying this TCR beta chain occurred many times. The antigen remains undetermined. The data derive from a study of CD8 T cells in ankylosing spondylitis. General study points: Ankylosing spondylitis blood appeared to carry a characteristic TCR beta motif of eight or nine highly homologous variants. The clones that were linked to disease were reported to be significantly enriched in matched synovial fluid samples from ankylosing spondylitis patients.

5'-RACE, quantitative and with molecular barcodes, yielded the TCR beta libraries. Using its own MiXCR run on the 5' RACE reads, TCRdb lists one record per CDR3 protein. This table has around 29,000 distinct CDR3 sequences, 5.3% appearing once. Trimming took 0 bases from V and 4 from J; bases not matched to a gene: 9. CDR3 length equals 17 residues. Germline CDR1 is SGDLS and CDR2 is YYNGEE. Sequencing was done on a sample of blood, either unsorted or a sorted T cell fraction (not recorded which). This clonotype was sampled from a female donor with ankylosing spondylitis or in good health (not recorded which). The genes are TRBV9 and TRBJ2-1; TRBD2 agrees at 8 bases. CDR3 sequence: CASSVGGPGLGYNEQFF. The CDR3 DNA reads TGTGCCAGCAGCGTAGGTGGACCGGGACTAGGGTACAATGAGCAGTTCTTC.